The next 30 T cell receptor beta chains were all read from a single sample in a study of identical twins. TCRdb re-called the 5' RACE reads through MiXCR, storing one row per CDR3 protein. Seen here are under 350,000 distinct CDR3 sequences, over 8.5% observed once, and the top ten hold 7% to 8.5%. These data were likewise used in another study, on yellow fever vaccine responses in identical twins.

Material for sequencing was CD8+ T cells sorted from blood. These receptors were obtained from a woman between 18 and 29 years old in good health.

This clonotype was observed many times. V and J are TRBV6-2 or TRBV6-3 and TRBJ2-1; D may be TRBD1 (5 bases). The CDR3 sequence is 12 residues long. Germline CDR1 and CDR2: MNHEY and SVGEGT. V lost 3 bases to trimming and J lost 8 bases, with 8 bases between them. CDR3 sequence (DNA): TGTGCCAGCAGTTATACCAGGGATGAGCAGTTCTTC. Translation gives CASSYTRDEQFF.

This clonotype has a handful of counts. V is TRBV4-3 and J is TRBJ2-3, with 7 bases aligning to TRBD2. Germline V lookup: CDR1 LGHNA, CDR2 YSLEER. After removal of 0 bases from V and 4 bases from J, the junction contained 10 bases not matched to a gene. There are 17 residues in the CDR3. CDR3 nucleotide sequence: TGCGCCAGCAGCCAAGACGCCTGGGGCGGGAGTGCAGATACGCAGTATTTT. The encoded protein is CASSQDAWGGSADTQYF.

The CDR3 region has the DNA TGTGCCAGCAGCCTCTCAGGGGGAGGTGGCTACACCTTC. It yields the protein CASSLSGGGGYTF. J is TRBJ1-2 and V is TRBV12-3 or TRBV12-4, with 7 bases fitting TRBD1. The CDR3 has 13 amino acids. Trimming removed 6 bases from V and 7 bases from J; junction bases left unmatched: 8.

The chain recombines TRBV6-2 or TRBV6-3 with TRBJ1-5, with TRBD1 matching 10 bases. Trimming cost V 7 bases and J 7 bases; bases outside gene matches: 7. CDR3 length: 14 residues. CDR1 and CDR2 (germline): MNHEY, SVGEGT. The CDR3 DNA reads as TGTGCCAGCACTCCCGGACAGGGGGAACAGCCCCAGCATTTT. Translated: CASTPGQGEQPQHF.

This clonotype came up many times. This chain links TRBV11-2 with TRBJ2-3; the D is unclear. The CDR3 extends over 13 amino acids. Germline lookup yields CDR1 SGHAT and CDR2 FQNNGV. Trimming took off 1 base at V and 6 bases at J, with 8 bases between the two ends. For the CDR3, the DNA is TGTGCCAGCAGCTTAGTGAATCTGGATACGCAGTATTTT. It encodes CASSLVNLDTQYF.

V is TRBV7-9 and J is TRBJ2-7; D uncertain. The CDR3 extends over 14 amino acids. The V gene's germline CDR1 is SEHNR and CDR2 FQNEAQ (reference sequence). The V gene lost 4 bases and the J gene lost 6 bases, with 16 bases spanning the gap. CDR3 in DNA: TGTGCCAGCAGCTCTCCGTTGGCAAATGGCGAGCAGTACTTC. This translates into CASSSPLANGEQYF.

This sequence joins TRBV7-6 and TRBJ1-6, with D possibly TRBD1 on 6 matching bases. The CDR3 has 14 amino acids. Trimming stripped 1 base from V and 8 bases from J, with 9 bases between. CDR1 is SGHVS, CDR2 FNYEAQ, per germline. The CDR3 nucleotides are TGTGCCAGCAGCTTAGGAGGGGGATATTCACCCCTCCACTTT. Amino acid sequence: CASSLGGGYSPLHF.

About this clonotype: At one of its ends the junction is not consistent with the germline gene, which may arise from a read error. The CDR3 nucleotides read TGTGCCAGCAGGTTGGGGGGGGCGGACGAGCAGTACTTC. Its translation is CASRLGGADEQYF. This chain connects TRBV5-6 to TRBJ2-7, with a possible D match to TRBD2 (7 bases). The CDR3 totals 13 residues. CDR1 is SGHDT, CDR2 YYEEEE, per germline. Based on the CDR3 plus reference TRBV5-6 and TRBJ2-7, the full variable domain is DAGVTQSPTHLIKTRGQQVTLRCSPKSGHDTVSWYQQALGQGPQFIFQYYEEEERQRGNFPDRFSGHQFPNYSSELNVNALLLGDSALYLCASRLGGADEQYFGPGTRLTVT.

Only a few counts were recorded for this clonotype. The gene calls are TRBV7-6 and TRBJ2-3, with D possibly being TRBD2 (6 bases). CDR1 SGHVS and CDR2 FNYEAQ come from the germline V gene. The CDR3 extends over 17 amino acids. The V end was cut by 4 bases, the J end by 2 bases, with 19 bases between. The CDR3 nucleotides are TGTGCCAGCAGCTCCAGGTTCCGGGGGAGTACCACAGATACGCAGTATTTT. Its translation is CASSSRFRGSTTDTQYF.

The rearrangement joins TRBV20-1 to TRBJ2-1, with 10 bases lining up with TRBD2. CDR3 length: 14 residues. The V gene's germline CDR1 is DFQATT and CDR2 SNEGSKA (reference sequence). The junction had 7 bases not matched to a gene; V was cut back by 5 bases and J by 6 bases. As DNA, the CDR3 is TGCAGTGCTGGGAATCTAGCGGGGGCCAATGAGCAGTTCTTC. Protein product: CSAGNLAGANEQFF.

There are a few counts of this clonotype. V gene TRBV6-1 combines with J gene TRBJ1-2; D may be TRBD1 (6 bases). The CDR3 contains 13 residues. In germline, CDR1 is MNHNS, CDR2 SASEGT. V lost 5 bases and J lost 6, with 13 bases in between. CDR3 loop: CASSRGQLDGYTF. The CDR3 nucleotides read TGTGCCAGCAGTCGAGGACAGTTAGATGGCTACACCTTC.

This chain connects TRBV7-3 to TRBJ2-2; D not resolved. Between the trimmed V and J ends, which lost 1 base and 2 bases, there was a span of 8 bases. Germline-derived CDR1 and CDR2 are SGHTA and FQGTGA. The CDR3 runs to 15 residues. The CDR3 region has the DNA TGTGCCAGCAGCTTAAGGGAATACAACACCGGGGAGCTGTTTTTT. This codes for CASSLREYNTGELFF.

This chain joins TRBV11-2 and TRBJ2-5, with D hard to call. Germline V gene data show CDR1 as SGHAT and CDR2 as FQNNGV. CDR3 length: 15 amino acids. Trimming pared 5 bases from V and 5 bases from J, leaving 18 bases between. CDR3 sequence: CASSTTFSENETQYF. Here the CDR3 DNA reads TGTGCCAGCAGCACAACCTTTTCCGAAAACGAGACCCAGTACTTC.

This clonotype was observed many times. V and J are TRBV28 and TRBJ2-7, with D perhaps matching TRBD2 (6 bases). CDR1 and CDR2 (germline): MDHEN, SYDVKM. V was shortened by 8 bases and J by 3 bases, with 17 bases between the two germline ends. The CDR3 runs to 14 residues. The chain's CDR3 is CASRAVGTGYEQYF. As DNA, the CDR3 is TGTGCCAGCCGTGCCGTGGGGACTGGCTACGAGCAGTACTTC. Full variable domain (rest looked up from reference TRBV28 and TRBJ2-7): DVKVTQSSRYLVKRTGEKVFLECVQDMDHENMFWYRQDPGLGLRLIYFSYDVKMKEKGDIPEGYSVSREKKERFSLILESASTNQTSMYLCASRAVGTGYEQYFGPGTRLTVT.

The chain carries TRBV6-1 and TRBJ2-7, with TRBD1 matching 8 bases. This CDR3 has 14 amino acids. V lost 7 bases and J lost 2; bases outside the gene matches: 7. Germline V lookup: CDR1 MNHNS, CDR2 SASEGT. CDR3 bases: TGTGCCAGCACCGCGGACAGGGCGGCCTACGAGCAGTACTTC. Amino acids: CASTADRAAYEQYF.

The chain recombines TRBV7-9 with TRBJ2-7; TRBD1 agrees at 9 bases. The CDR3 contains 17 residues. CDR1 SEHNR and CDR2 FQNEAQ come from the germline V gene (reference sequence). V shed 1 base, J shed 3 bases, and the junction held 10 bases outside the gene matches. CDR3 bases: TGTGCCAGCAGCTTAGTACCCCGACAGGGGGTGAGCTACGAGCAGTACTTC. Residues: CASSLVPRQGVSYEQYF.

This clonotype has a handful of counts. This chain connects TRBV3-1 to TRBJ2-7; 12 nucleotides align to TRBD2. The CDR3 is 16 residues long. The junction had 8 bases not matched to a gene; V was cut back by 5 bases and J by 3 bases. The germline V gene has CDR1 LGHDT and CDR2 YNNKEL (reference sequence). The CDR3 DNA reads as TGTGCCAGCAGCGAACATACTAGCGGGGGGATCTACGAGCAGTACTTC. This codes for CASSEHTSGGIYEQYF.

This clonotype was seen more than once but under ten times. The chain recombines TRBV7-9 with TRBJ2-7; tentatively, D is TRBD1 (6 bases). Trimming pared 1 base from V and 3 bases from J, leaving 13 bases between. Per germline, CDR1 SEHNR and CDR2 FQNEAQ (reference sequence). The CDR3 has 15 amino acids. Written as DNA, the CDR3 is TGTGCCAGCAGCTTAGACCCAGGGGCTCTCTACGAGCAGTACTTC. Translation: CASSLDPGALYEQYF.

This clonotype has only a few counts. The V and J genes are TRBV2 and TRBJ2-5, with D possibly being TRBD2 (6 bases). Trimming pared 9 bases from V and 2 bases from J, leaving 13 bases between. Germline loops: CDR1 SNHLY, CDR2 FYNNEI. This CDR3 comprises 13 residues. For the CDR3, the DNA is TGTGCCAGGGAGGGACGTATTCAAGAGACCCAGTACTTC. As protein: CAREGRIQETQYF.

In this sample, this clonotype turned up many times. The V call is TRBV6-5, the J call TRBJ2-5, with 7 nucleotides matching TRBD1. The V gene end was trimmed by 4 bases and the J gene end by 5 bases; junction bases not matched to a gene: 7. Germline V gene sequence: CDR1 MNHEY, CDR2 SVGAGI. The CDR3 runs 14 residues. CDR3 nucleotide sequence: TGTGCCAGCAGTTTGGGACAGCCCCGGGAGACCCAGTACTTC. Amino acid sequence: CASSLGQPRETQYF.

A few counts support this clonotype. The chain is built from TRBV6-2 or TRBV6-3 and TRBJ2-5; D unclear. The CDR3 runs 14 residues. Germline-derived CDR1 and CDR2 are MNHEY and SVGEGT. V was clipped by 2 bases and J by 4 bases, with 11 bases between them. DNA of the CDR3: TGTGCCAGCAGTTACGTTATGATGGGAGAGACCCAGTACTTC. Amino acid sequence: CASSYVMMGETQYF.

This clonotype came up many times. The chain recombines TRBV7-9 with TRBJ2-7; unclear D gene. The CDR3 totals 16 residues. The V end was cut by 5 bases, the J end by 3 bases, with 20 bases between. The germline V gene encodes CDR1 SEHNR and CDR2 FQNEAQ (reference sequence). The CDR3 sequence is CASSPRTENSHYEQYF. The CDR3 DNA follows: TGTGCCAGCAGCCCGCGGACGGAAAACTCACACTACGAGCAGTACTTC. Filled out from reference TRBV7-9 and TRBJ2-7, the complete variable domain reads DTGVSQNPRHKITKRGQNVTFRCDPISEHNRLYWYRQTLGQGPEFLTYFQNEAQLEKSRLLSDRFSAERPKGSFSTLEIQRTEQGDSAMYLCASSPRTENSHYEQYFGPGTRLTVT.

The chain combines TRBV28 with TRBJ2-7, with 12 bases lining up with TRBD2. Trimming removed 3 bases from V and 6 bases from J; junction bases left unmatched: 9. Germline loops: CDR1 MDHEN, CDR2 SYDVKM. CDR3 length: 16 amino acids. CDR3 protein: CASSFGLAGGNREQYF. For the CDR3, the DNA is TGTGCCAGCAGTTTCGGCCTAGCGGGGGGGAATCGCGAGCAGTACTTC.

In its sample, this clonotype was seen many times. This chain joins TRBV7-8 and TRBJ2-7, with D possibly matching TRBD2 (6 bases). Trimming cost V 2 bases and J 1 base, with 15 bases left between them. The CDR3 is 16 amino acids. Looked up from germline, CDR1 is SGHVS and CDR2 is FQNEAQ. This CDR3 is CASSLNPSSVSYEQYF. The CDR3 DNA reads as TGTGCCAGCAGCTTAAATCCCTCTAGCGTATCCTACGAGCAGTACTTC.

V and J are TRBV7-7 and TRBJ2-5; 8 bases are shared with TRBD2. CDR3 length equals 12 residues. Per germline, CDR1 SSHAT and CDR2 FNYEAQ (reference sequence). The chain's CDR3 is CASREGQETQYF. For the CDR3, the DNA is TGTGCTAGCCGGGAGGGACAAGAGACCCAGTACTTC.

The chain couples TRBV4-2 to TRBJ2-7, with 7 bases lining up with TRBD2. The CDR3 spans 14 residues. V lost 8 bases and J lost 5; bases outside the gene matches: 12. Germline loops: CDR1 LGHNA, CDR2 YNFKEQ. CDR3 in DNA: TGTGCCAGCCGGGGAGGGGACGCGCCTGACGAGCAGTACTTC. Its translation: CASRGGDAPDEQYF.

V is TRBV7-9 and J is TRBJ2-7, with D possibly matching TRBD2 (5 bases). V shed 4 bases and J shed 3 bases, with 16 bases lying between them. CDR3 length: 15 amino acids. The germline CDR1 and CDR2 sequences are SEHNR and FQNEAQ (reference sequence). CDR3 in DNA: TGTGCCAGCAGCTCAGTTACCGGGGAGAGCTACGAGCAGTACTTC. Protein product: CASSSVTGESYEQYF.

V and J are TRBV20-1 and TRBJ2-7; no definite D call. Deletions cut 1 base from V and 3 bases from J, with 7 bases between. The CDR3 consists of 12 residues. The germline gives CDR1 DFQATT, CDR2 SNEGSKA (reference sequence). CDR3 sequence: CSARGRLYEQYF. CDR3 in DNA: TGCAGTGCTAGAGGACGGCTCTACGAGCAGTACTTC.

This clonotype was detected a few times. The rearrangement uses TRBV7-9 and TRBJ2-3, with 8 positions matching TRBD2. Germline lookup yields CDR1 SEHNR and CDR2 FQNEAQ (reference sequence). CDR3 length equals 14 residues. V was clipped by 7 bases and J by 6 bases; unmatched bases: 9. CDR3 bases: TGTGCCAGCAACGGGGGGGGTGGCTGGGATACGCAGTATTTT. Its protein is CASNGGGGWDTQYF.

The chain is built from TRBV19 and TRBJ2-5; D is unresolved. CDR1 and CDR2 (germline): LNHDA, SQIVND (reference sequence). This CDR3 is built from 14 residues. V gave up 4 bases and J gave up 5 bases, with 14 bases separating them. The CDR3 is CASSNLFVDETQYF. The DNA of the CDR3 is TGTGCCAGTAGTAATCTATTCGTGGATGAGACCCAGTACTTC.